These 15 T cell receptor beta chains came from one sample sequenced in a study of CD8+CD57+ T cells in acquired aplastic anemia. Before being chosen for sequencing, patients had shown CD8+CD57+ cell expansion by flow cytometry. Genomic DNA constituted the template upon which TCR beta VDJ and CDR3 profiling was performed. A single record per CDR3 protein comes from TCRdb applying MiXCR to the reads. The table includes around 220,000 distinct CDR3 sequences, around 50% detected once. Input material: sorted CD4+, CD8+, or CD8+CD57+ T cells (not recorded which) from PBMCs. These receptors all stem from a human donor with aplastic anemia.

The sample holds many counts of this clonotype. The chain is built from TRBV28 and TRBJ1-4, with D perhaps TRBD1 (5 bases). Trimming left V 6 bases short and J 8 bases short, with 16 bases between. Germline V gene lookup returns CDR1 MDHEN and CDR2 SYDVKM. The CDR3 totals 14 residues. In nucleotides, the CDR3 is TGTGCCAGCAGCCCTGACAGAATTGGCGAAAAACTGTTTTTT. It translates to CASSPDRIGEKLFF.

The chain joins TRBV20-1 to TRBJ1-5; D is possibly TRBD1 (5 bases). V lost 6 bases and J lost 6, with 15 bases in between. The CDR3 runs 13 residues. Germline V gives CDR1 DFQATT, CDR2 SNEGSKA (reference sequence). CDR3 loop: CSAKQVTSQPQHF. The CDR3 DNA sequence: TGCAGTGCGAAACAGGTCACCAGTCAGCCCCAGCATTTT.

This clonotype has ten or more counts. This chain connects TRBV28 to TRBJ1-3, with 10 bases lining up with TRBD1. The J segment lost 3 bases and the V segment lost 8 bases, leaving 7 bases of the junction unmatched. This CDR3 contains 15 residues. Germline lookup yields CDR1 MDHEN and CDR2 SYDVKM. CDR3 DNA sequence: TGTGCCAGCCGACAGGGGGCGACGTTTGGAAACACCATATATTTT. Residues: CASRQGATFGNTIYF.

The rearrangement joins TRBV25-1 to TRBJ2-3; weak D call: TRBD2 (6 bases). Germline V gene data show CDR1 as MGHDK and CDR2 as SYGVNS. This CDR3 comprises 14 residues. The CDR3 DNA is TGTGCTAGCTTTGGGAGGCTTCCCACAGATACGCAGTATTTT. This gives the protein CASFGRLPTDTQYF.

This clonotype appeared a single time. The chain carries TRBV29-1 and TRBJ2-3; D may be TRBD1 (5 bases). CDR3 length: 13 amino acids. Per the germline V gene, CDR1 is SQVTM and CDR2 is ANQGSEA. V was clipped by 3 bases and J by 3 bases, with 10 bases between them. DNA for the CDR3: TGCAGCGTTGAGTCCCAGGGAACAGATACGCAGTATTTT. Translated: CSVESQGTDTQYF.

The rearrangement uses TRBV30 and TRBJ1-1, with D uncertain. Trimming took off 5 bases at V and 1 base at J, with 14 bases between the two ends. The CDR3 has 14 residues. Germline CDR1 and CDR2: GTSNPN and SVGIG (reference sequence). CDR3 DNA: TGTGCCTGGGAATCTGACGGGAAGAACACTGAAGCTTTCTTT. The encoded protein is CAWESDGKNTEAFF.

The chain uses TRBV6-5 and TRBJ1-6, with 10 positions matching TRBD1. The J segment lost 10 bases and the V segment lost 5 bases, leaving 8 bases of the junction unmatched. The CDR3 has 15 residues. Germline CDR1 and CDR2: MNHEY and SVGAGI. The CDR3 protein is CASSQSGTGVSPLHF. CDR3 bases: TGTGCCAGCAGTCAGTCCGGGACAGGGGTGTCACCCCTCCACTTT.

To note about this clonotype: This CDR3 is missing its conserved last phenylalanine or tryptophan, likely due to a read error. The limits of the CDR3 on the DNA are not certain, so only TCRdb's listed CDR3 is given. V is TRBV10-2 and J is TRBJ1-4; TRBD1 is taken as the D call from the table, unchecked against the DNA. Germline CDR1 reads WSHSY; CDR2 reads SAAADI. The CDR3 extends over 16 residues, inclusive of both ends. The CDR3 sequence is CASSEGDRGYEQYFGP.

This clonotype was seen ten or more times. The chain has TRBV6-6 and TRBJ1-6, with 7 bases aligning to TRBD1. The germline gives CDR1 MNHNY, CDR2 SVGAGI (reference sequence). This CDR3 has 15 residues. Trimming removed 4 bases from V and 9 bases from J; junction bases left unmatched: 9. The DNA of the CDR3 is TGTGCCAGCAGTTCCAGACAGGGTGAGGCTTCACCCCTCCACTTT. This sequence encodes CASSSRQGEASPLHF.

This chain uses TRBV11-3 with TRBJ2-3, with 9 positions matching TRBD2. Trimming at V came to 5 bases and at J to 0 bases, leaving 6 bases not matched to a gene. Per germline, CDR1 SGHNT and CDR2 YENEEA. CDR3 length: 16 residues. The CDR3 DNA reads TGTGCCAGCAGCCCGAGCGGGGGGTTTAGCACAGATACGCAGTATTTT. This sequence encodes CASSPSGGFSTDTQYF.

This chain links TRBV2 with TRBJ2-6, with D unresolved. There are 17 residues in the CDR3. Germline-derived CDR1 and CDR2 are SNHLY and FYNNEI. Trimming left V 6 bases short and J 1 base short, with 16 bases between. CDR3 sequence (DNA): TGTGCCAGCAGCGTAGGCCTGACATCGTCTGGGGCCAACGTCCTGACTTTC. Protein product: CASSVGLTSSGANVLTF.

This clonotype has more than one count but fewer than ten. The chain is built from TRBV18 and TRBJ1-1, with no clear D. This CDR3 is built from 15 residues. Germline V gene data show CDR1 as KGHSH and CDR2 as LQKENI. Trimming removed 4 bases from V and 5 bases from J, with 17 bases in between. As DNA, the CDR3 is TGTGCCAGCTCACGCGGCGGGCCTGTGAGGACTGAAGCTTTCTTT. This codes for CASSRGGPVRTEAFF.

V usage is TRBV7-9 and J usage is TRBJ2-5; 7 positions agree with TRBD1. CDR3 length: 13 amino acids. Germline V gene data show CDR1 as SEHNR and CDR2 as FQNEAQ (reference sequence). The ends lost 7 bases at V and 2 bases at J; junction bases unmatched: 4. The CDR3 region is CASTRTGQETQYF. The CDR3 DNA sequence: TGTGCCAGCACCCGGACAGGACAAGAGACCCAGTACTTC. Complete variable domain (other parts from reference TRBV7-9 and TRBJ2-5): DTGVSQNPRHKITKRGQNVTFRCDPISEHNRLYWYRQTLGQGPEFLTYFQNEAQLEKSRLLSDRFSAERPKGSFSTLEIQRTEQGDSAMYLCASTRTGQETQYFGPGTRLLVL.

This clonotype was counted at least ten times. This sequence joins TRBV20-1 and TRBJ1-6; TRBD1 might be the D (6 bases). The germline V and J ends were trimmed by 3 bases and 7 bases, with 16 bases remaining between them. This CDR3 spans 15 amino acids. CDR1 is DFQATT and CDR2 is SNEGSKA in the germline V gene (reference sequence). The CDR3 DNA is TGCAGTGCTAGCCGGCAGGGGCCGATGAATTCACCCCTCCACTTT. It translates to CSASRQGPMNSPLHF.

This clonotype appeared many times. The CDR3 nucleotides are TGTGCCAGCAGCTTGGCCGTTGGACAGGGGGCATCTGGGCAGTTCTTC. Translation gives CASSLAVGQGASGQFF. V gene TRBV5-8 combines with J gene TRBJ2-1; 11 nucleotides agree with TRBD1. Germline values: CDR1 SGHTS, CDR2 YDEGEE. J lost 12 bases, V lost 0 bases, and 11 bases had no gene match. The CDR3 is made up of 16 amino acids.